The subject of this entry is one T cell receptor beta chain. What it binds is not known. This sample is drawn from a study of cytomegalovirus exposure and HLA in healthy donors. Points from the study as a whole: What a later analysis reportedly showed was that an Asian-associated ancestry cluster had fewer N-insertions than the roughly 700-donor mean.

Trimming shortened V by 2 bases and J by 5 bases, and 15 bases separated the two germline ends. Germline CDR1 is LNHDA and CDR2 is SQIVND (reference sequence). The CDR3 loop spans 15 amino acids. PCR involved 60 Vbeta and 13 Jbeta primers. Sequencing was performed with immunoSEQ multiplex PCR; in TCRdb, only in-frame clones are kept and a portion is missing. The table shows 120,000 or so clones, with approximately 75% occurring only once. Source material: PBMCs. The origin of this receptor is a man aged 30-40 years in good health and CMV-seronegative. The J gene is TRBJ2-5, the V gene TRBV19, with D possibly being TRBD2 (7 bases). The CDR3 bases are TGTGCCAGTAGTATAATGCGGGGGCCTTCGGAGACCCAGTACTTC. Translating it yields CASSIMRGPSETQYF.